This record covers a single TCR beta chain. What it binds is unknown. Patients with chemo-refractory metastatic non-small-cell lung cancer received focal radiation plus CTLA-4 blockade with ipilimumab. Here immunoSEQ multiplex PCR was the method, and the copy in TCRdb shows in-frame clones only, minus some. The table lists about 98,000 clones, approximately 78% of them singletons. This record comes from a study of radiotherapy plus CTLA-4 blockade in lung cancer. Study in general: Among patients, about 17% showed objective responses, and approximately 30% had disease control. General observations from the study: Tumor-derived TCR clones expanded in blood after radiotherapy plus ipilimumab.

V gave up 3 bases and J gave up 8 bases; unmatched junction bases: 7. In germline, CDR1 is SQVTM, CDR2 ANQGSEA. CDR3 size: 13 residues. This material consisted of peripheral blood, taken from a patient treated with radiotherapy plus ipilimumab. This clonotype was obtained from a human donor with non-small cell lung cancer who had a partial response to radiotherapy plus ipilimumab. The gene calls are TRBV29-1 and TRBJ2-1; TRBD2 aligns across 7 bases. The CDR3 DNA is TGCAGCGTTGAGGGGGAGGGCCTGGATGAGCAGTTCTTC. Translated, it gives CSVEGEGLDEQFF.